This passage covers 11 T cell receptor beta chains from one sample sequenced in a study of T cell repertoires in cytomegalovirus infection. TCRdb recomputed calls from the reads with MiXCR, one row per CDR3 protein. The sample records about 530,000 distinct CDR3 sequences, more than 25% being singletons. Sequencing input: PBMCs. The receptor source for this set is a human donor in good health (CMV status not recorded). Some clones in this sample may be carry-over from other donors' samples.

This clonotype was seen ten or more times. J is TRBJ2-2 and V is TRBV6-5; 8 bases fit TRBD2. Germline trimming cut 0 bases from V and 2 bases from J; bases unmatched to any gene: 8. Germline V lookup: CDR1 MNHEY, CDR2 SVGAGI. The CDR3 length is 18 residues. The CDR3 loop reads CASSYSVLLAVNTGELFF. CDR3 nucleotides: TGTGCCAGCAGTTACTCGGTCTTACTAGCGGTAAACACCGGGGAGCTGTTTTTT.

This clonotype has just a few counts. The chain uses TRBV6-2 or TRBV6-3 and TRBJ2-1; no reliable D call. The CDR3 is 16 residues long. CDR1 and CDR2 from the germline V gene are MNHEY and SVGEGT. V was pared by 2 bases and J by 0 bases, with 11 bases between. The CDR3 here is CASSYPILSSYNEQFF. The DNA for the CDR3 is TGTGCCAGCAGTTACCCCATACTAAGCTCCTACAATGAGCAGTTCTTC.

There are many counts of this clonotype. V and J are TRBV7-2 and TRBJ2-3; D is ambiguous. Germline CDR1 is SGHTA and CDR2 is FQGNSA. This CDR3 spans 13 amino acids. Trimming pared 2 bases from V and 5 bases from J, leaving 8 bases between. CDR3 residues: CASSLIWRDTQYF. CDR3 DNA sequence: TGTGCCAGCAGCTTAATATGGCGAGATACGCAGTATTTT.

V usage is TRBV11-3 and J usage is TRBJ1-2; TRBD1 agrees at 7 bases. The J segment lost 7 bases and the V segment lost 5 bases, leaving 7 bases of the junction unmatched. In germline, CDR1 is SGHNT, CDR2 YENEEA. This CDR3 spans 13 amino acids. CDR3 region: CASSPSGTAGYTF. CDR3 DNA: TGTGCCAGCAGCCCTAGTGGGACAGCTGGCTACACCTTC.

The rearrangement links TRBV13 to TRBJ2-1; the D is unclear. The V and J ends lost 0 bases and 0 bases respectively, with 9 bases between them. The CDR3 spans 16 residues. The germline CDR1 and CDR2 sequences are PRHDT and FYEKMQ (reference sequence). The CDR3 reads CASSLGLALSYNEQFF. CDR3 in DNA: TGTGCCAGCAGCTTAGGCCTCGCGCTCTCCTACAATGAGCAGTTCTTC.

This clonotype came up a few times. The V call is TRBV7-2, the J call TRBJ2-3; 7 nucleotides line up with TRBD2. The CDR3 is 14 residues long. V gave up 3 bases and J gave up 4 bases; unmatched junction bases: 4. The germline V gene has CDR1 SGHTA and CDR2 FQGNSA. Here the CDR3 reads CASSLPGGADTQYF. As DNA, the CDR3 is TGTGCCAGCAGCTTGCCGGGAGGTGCAGATACGCAGTATTTT.

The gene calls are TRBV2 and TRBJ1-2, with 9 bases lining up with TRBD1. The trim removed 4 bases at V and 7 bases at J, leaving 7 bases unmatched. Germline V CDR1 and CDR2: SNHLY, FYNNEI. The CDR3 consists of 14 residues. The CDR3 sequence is CASSAGTGISGYTF. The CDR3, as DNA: TGTGCCAGCAGTGCCGGGACAGGGATAAGTGGCTACACCTTC. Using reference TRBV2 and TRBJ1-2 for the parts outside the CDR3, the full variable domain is EPEVTQTPSHQVTQMGQEVILRCVPISNHLYFYWYRQILGQKVEFLVSFYNNEISEKSEIFDDQFSVERPDGSNFTLKIRSTKLEDSAMYFCASSAGTGISGYTFGSGTRLTVV.

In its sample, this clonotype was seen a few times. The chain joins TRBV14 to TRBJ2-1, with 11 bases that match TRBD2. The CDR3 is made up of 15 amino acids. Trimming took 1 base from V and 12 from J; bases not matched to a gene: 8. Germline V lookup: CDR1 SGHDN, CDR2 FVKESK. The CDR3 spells CASSQGVTSGKGQFF. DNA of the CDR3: TGTGCCAGCAGCCAAGGCGTGACTAGCGGGAAGGGGCAGTTCTTC.

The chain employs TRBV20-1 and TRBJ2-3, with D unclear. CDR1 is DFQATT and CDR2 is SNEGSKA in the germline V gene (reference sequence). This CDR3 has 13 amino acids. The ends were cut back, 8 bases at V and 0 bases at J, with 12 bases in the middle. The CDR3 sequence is CSFKADSTDTQYF. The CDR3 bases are TGCAGTTTCAAGGCGGATAGCACAGATACGCAGTATTTT.

The CDR3 protein is CSAPVTGISTEAFF. CDR3 sequence (DNA): TGCAGTGCCCCAGTAACAGGGATAAGCACTGAAGCTTTCTTT. This chain connects TRBV20-1 to TRBJ1-1; TRBD1 might be the D (6 bases). The germline V gene encodes CDR1 DFQATT and CDR2 SNEGSKA (reference sequence). The CDR3 has 14 amino acids. V lost 6 bases to trimming and J lost 4 bases, with 18 bases between them.

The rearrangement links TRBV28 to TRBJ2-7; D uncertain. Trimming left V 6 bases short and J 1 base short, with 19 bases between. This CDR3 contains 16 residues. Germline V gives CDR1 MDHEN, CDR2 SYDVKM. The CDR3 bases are TGTGCCAGCAGCCAACCAACTTCCTCAAGATCCTACGAGCAGTACTTC. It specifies CASSQPTSSRSYEQYF.